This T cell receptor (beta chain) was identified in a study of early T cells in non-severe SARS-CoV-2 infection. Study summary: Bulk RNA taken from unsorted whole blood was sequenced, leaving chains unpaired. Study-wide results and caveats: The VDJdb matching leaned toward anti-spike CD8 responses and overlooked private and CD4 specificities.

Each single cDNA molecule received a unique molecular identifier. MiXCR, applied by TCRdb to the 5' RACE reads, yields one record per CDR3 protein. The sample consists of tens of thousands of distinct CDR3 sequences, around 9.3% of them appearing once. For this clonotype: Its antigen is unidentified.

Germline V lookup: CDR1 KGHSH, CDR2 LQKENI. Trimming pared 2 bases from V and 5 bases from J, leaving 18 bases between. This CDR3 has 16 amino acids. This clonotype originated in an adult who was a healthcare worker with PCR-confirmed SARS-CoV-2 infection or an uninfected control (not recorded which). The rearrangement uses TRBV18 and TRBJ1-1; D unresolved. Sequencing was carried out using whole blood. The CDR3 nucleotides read TGTGCCAGCTCACCAGGGCAGGAACCGGTAAGGACTGAAGCTTTCTTT. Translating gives CASSPGQEPVRTEAFF.